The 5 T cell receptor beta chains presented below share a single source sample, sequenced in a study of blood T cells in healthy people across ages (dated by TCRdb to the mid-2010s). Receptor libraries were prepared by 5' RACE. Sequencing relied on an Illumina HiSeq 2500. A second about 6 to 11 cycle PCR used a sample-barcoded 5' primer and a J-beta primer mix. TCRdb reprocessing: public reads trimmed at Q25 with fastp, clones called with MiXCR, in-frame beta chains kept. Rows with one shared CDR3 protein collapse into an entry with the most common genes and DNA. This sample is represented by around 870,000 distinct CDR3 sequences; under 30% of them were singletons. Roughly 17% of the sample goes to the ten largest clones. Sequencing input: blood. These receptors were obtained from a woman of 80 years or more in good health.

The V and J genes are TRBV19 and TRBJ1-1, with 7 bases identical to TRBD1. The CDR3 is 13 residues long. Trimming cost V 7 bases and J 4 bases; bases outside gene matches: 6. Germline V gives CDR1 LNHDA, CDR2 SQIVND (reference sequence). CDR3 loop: CASKTQGGTEAFF. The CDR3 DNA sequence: TGTGCCAGTAAAACTCAGGGGGGCACTGAAGCTTTCTTT.

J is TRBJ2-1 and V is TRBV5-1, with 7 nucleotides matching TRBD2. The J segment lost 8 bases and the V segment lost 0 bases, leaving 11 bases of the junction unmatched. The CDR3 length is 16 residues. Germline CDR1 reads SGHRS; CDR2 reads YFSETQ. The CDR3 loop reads CASSLVLRESSHEQFF. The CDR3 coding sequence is TGCGCCAGCAGCTTGGTTTTGCGGGAGTCGTCCCATGAGCAGTTCTTC.

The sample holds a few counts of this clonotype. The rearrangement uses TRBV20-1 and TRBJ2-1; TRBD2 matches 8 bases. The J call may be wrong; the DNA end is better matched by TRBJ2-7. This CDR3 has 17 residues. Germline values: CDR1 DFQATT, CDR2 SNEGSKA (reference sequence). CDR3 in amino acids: CSARDGLARSSYNEQYF. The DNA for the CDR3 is TGCAGTGCTAGAGATGGACTAGCTAGGAGCTCCTACAATGAGCAGTACTTC.

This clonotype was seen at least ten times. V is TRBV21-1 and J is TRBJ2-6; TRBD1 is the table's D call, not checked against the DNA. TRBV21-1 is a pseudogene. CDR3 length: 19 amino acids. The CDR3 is CASSKARGQAPSGANVLTF. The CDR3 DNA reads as TGTGCCAGCAGCAAAGCGCGCGGACAGGCGCCCTCTGGGGCCAACGTCCTGACTTTC.

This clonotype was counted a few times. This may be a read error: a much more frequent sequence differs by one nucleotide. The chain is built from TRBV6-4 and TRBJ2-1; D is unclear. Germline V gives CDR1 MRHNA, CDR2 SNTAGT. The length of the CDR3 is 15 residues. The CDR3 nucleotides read TGTGCCTGCAGTGACTCGGTCAGCACCTACAATGAGCAGTTCTTC. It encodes CACSDSVSTYNEQFF.